This TCR beta chain emerged from a study of shared clonotypes between healthy human individuals. The authors split each subset's genomic DNA evenly across several immunoSEQ plates. TCRdb keeps only in-frame clones here, not all; method: immunoSEQ multiplex PCR. The sample consists of approximately 2,200,000 clones, about 93% of them appearing once. Overall study results and limits: The authors expected sequencing depth to affect clonotype sharing among donors. Naive subsets, compared against memory subsets, generally had larger estimated richness values. Clonotypes shared by all four sorted-subset donors had higher generation probabilities than non-shared clonotypes.

This clone was counted a few times. The antigen is undetermined. Naive CD8 populations comprised CD45RO-negative cells positively selected for CCR7, excluding terminally differentiated effector memory CD45RA+ cells. The CDR3 sequence is 16 residues long. Looked up from germline, CDR1 is SEHNR and CDR2 is FQNEAQ (reference sequence). Trimming removed 4 bases from V and 0 bases from J, with 15 bases in between. The sample taken for sequencing was naive CD8+ T cells from PBMCs. This sequence was found in a man between 18 and 29 years old in good health. Some clones in this sample may be carry-over from other donors' samples. V usage is TRBV7-9 and J usage is TRBJ1-2; D unresolved. The CDR3 spells CASSSARPDSNYGYTF. CDR3 nucleotide sequence: TGTGCCAGCAGCTCAGCCCGACCGGACTCTAACTATGGCTACACCTTC.